Here is one T cell receptor (beta chain) with its context. The antigen remains unidentified. TCRdb recomputed calls from the RT-PCR reads with MiXCR, one row per CDR3 protein. Of 630,000 or so distinct CDR3 sequences in the sample, more than 15% were seen once. This specimen belongs to a study of response to subunit inactivated influenza vaccine. Study-wide findings and caveats: A suggestion made by the authors is that each seasonal influenza vaccination recruits few new T cells.

V shed 8 bases and J 4 bases; nucleotides not matched to a gene: 6. CDR1 and CDR2 from the germline V gene are SNHLY and FYNNEI. This CDR3 region has 15 residues. The clonotype was recovered from a middle-aged man who received an inactivated influenza vaccine. Material: PBMCs from blood, obtained less than 13 days after vaccination. The chain has TRBV2 and TRBJ2-5, with 14 bases identical to TRBD2. CDR3 amino acids: CASATGTSGRETQYF. DNA of the CDR3: TGTGCCAGCGCCACAGGGACTAGCGGGAGAGAGACCCAGTACTTC.